These T cell receptor beta chains were read from a single sample in a study of T cells in Graves' hyperthyroidism and ophthalmopathy. TCRdb re-called the multiplex PCR reads through MiXCR, storing one row per CDR3 protein. The data show roughly 640,000 distinct CDR3 sequences, about a sixth seen once. The sample consisted of blood. The receptors here all came from a woman between 40 and 55 years old with Graves' ophthalmopathy. Both conserved end residues are trimmed from each CDR3. Fields, in order: J gene, V gene, clone size, CDR3 protein. A row's size may be missing; if present it is once, few, many or a size class.

TRBJ2-7 | TRBV28 | many | ASRSVATLYEQY
TRBJ2-7 | TRBV5-1 | many | ASSLAGGGSYEQY
TRBJ2-7 | TRBV10-2 | NA | ASTARPGSYEQY
TRBJ2-1 | TRBV11-2 | many | ASTLGGAGSYNEQF
TRBJ1-1 | TRBV18 | many | ASSIEQGARTEAF
TRBJ2-5 | TRBV6-1 | NA | ATRDRKETQY
TRBJ1-5 | TRBV20-1 | NA | SARVGQGTGSNQPQH
TRBJ1-1 | TRBV2 | many | ASRTIRGKGEAF
TRBJ2-3 | TRBV20-1 | many | SAGGRGYTDTQY
TRBJ1-1 | TRBV30 | NA | AWSPTGGAAF
TRBJ2-3 | TRBV7-9 | NA | ASSDLAGVADTQY
TRBJ2-1 | TRBV3-1 | many | ASSQEGAVATGNQF
TRBJ2-1 | TRBV9 | few | ASNPGQPNNEQF
TRBJ2-5 | TRBV28 | many | ASRGQGIQETQY
TRBJ1-2 | TRBV20-1 | many | SADAGQGYGYT
TRBJ2-1 | TRBV19 | NA | ASISGTGGNEQF
TRBJ2-1 | TRBV7-9 | few | ASSWTSSYNEQF
TRBJ1-4 | TRBV9 | NA | ASSVGPGTGGEKLF
TRBJ2-2 | TRBV2 | many | ASSDGAGGYTGELF
TRBJ2-7 | TRBV28 | few | AIRDSPSYEQY
TRBJ1-1 | TRBV2 | many | ASSEPRDTQNTEAF
TRBJ1-1 | TRBV7-9 | many | ASSPTGGKSLGEAF
TRBJ1-3 | TRBV7-2 | NA | ASSFGGGNTIY
TRBJ2-1 | TRBV7-8 | few | ASSLGGMGRLRGGNEQF
TRBJ1-2 | TRBV3-1 | many | ASSPTRDLYGYT
TRBJ2-7 | TRBV20-1 | few | SARDWRGSSYEQY
TRBJ2-3 | TRBV18 | few | ASSPTPLTSGADTQY
TRBJ2-5 | TRBV6-1 | few | ASTKGGAGETQY
TRBJ2-3 | TRBV12-3/TRBV12-4 | NA | ASSGRDRATDTQY
TRBJ2-6 | TRBV12-5 | NA | ASGYSAREPGANVLT
TRBJ1-3 | TRBV18 | NA | ASSPPDGGNTIY